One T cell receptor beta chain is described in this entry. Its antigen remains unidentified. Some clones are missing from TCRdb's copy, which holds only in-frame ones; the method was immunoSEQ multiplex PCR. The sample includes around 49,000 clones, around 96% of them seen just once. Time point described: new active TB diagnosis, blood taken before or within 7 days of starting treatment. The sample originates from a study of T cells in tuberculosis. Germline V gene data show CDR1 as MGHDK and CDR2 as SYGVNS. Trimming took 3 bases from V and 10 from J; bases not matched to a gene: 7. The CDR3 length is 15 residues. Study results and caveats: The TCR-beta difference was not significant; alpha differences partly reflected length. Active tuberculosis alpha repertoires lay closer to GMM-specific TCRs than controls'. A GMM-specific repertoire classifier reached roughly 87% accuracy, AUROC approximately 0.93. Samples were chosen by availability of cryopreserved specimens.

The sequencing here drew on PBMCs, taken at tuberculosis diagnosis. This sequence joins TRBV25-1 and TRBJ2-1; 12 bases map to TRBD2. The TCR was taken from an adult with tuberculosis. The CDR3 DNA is TGTGCCAGCAGTGACCCTAGCGGGAGGGCCAGGGAGCAGTTCTTC. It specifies CASSDPSGRAREQFF.